Presented here are 11 T cell receptor beta chains from one specimen sequenced in a study of T cell responses to AZD1222 COVID-19 vaccine. Some clones are missing from TCRdb's copy, which holds only in-frame ones; the method was immunoSEQ multiplex PCR. The sample includes tens of thousands of clones, 60% to 85% of them seen just once. The source was peripheral blood, collected 28 days after the second AZD1222 dose. The receptors come from an adult who received the AZD1222 COVID-19 vaccine.

The chain is built from TRBV9 and TRBJ2-3; 9 bases agree with TRBD1. J was trimmed by 2 bases and V by 1 base; bases with no gene match: 5. Germline-derived CDR1 and CDR2 are SGDLS and YYNGEE. This CDR3 is built from 16 residues. The CDR3 coding sequence is TGTGCCAGCAGCGTAATAGGGACAGGGACCACAGATACGCAGTATTTT. Translation gives CASSVIGTGTTDTQYF.

This chain uses TRBV9 with TRBJ2-3; 7 bases are shared with TRBD2. Germline CDR1 reads SGDLS; CDR2 reads YYNGEE. The ends lost 1 base at V and 4 bases at J; junction bases unmatched: 12. This CDR3 is 17 amino acids long. In DNA form, the CDR3 reads TGTGCCAGCAGCGTATCTCCTAGCGGCGGGAACCCAGATACGCAGTATTTT. It yields the protein CASSVSPSGGNPDTQYF.

This chain links TRBV7-2 with TRBJ1-1; weak D call: TRBD1 (5 bases). V dropped 3 bases and J dropped 4 bases, with 9 bases sitting between them. Germline CDR1 is SGHTA and CDR2 is FQGNSA. The CDR3 runs to 13 residues. CDR3 DNA sequence: TGTGCCAGCAGCTTGGACATAATCACTGAAGCTTTCTTT. Translated: CASSLDIITEAFF.

The gene calls are TRBV7-9 and TRBJ1-4; perhaps TRBD1 as D (5 bases). The V end lost 3 bases, the J end lost 3 bases, and 8 bases lay between the germline ends. The germline V gene has CDR1 SEHNR and CDR2 FQNEAQ (reference sequence). The CDR3 extends over 14 amino acids. The DNA of the CDR3 is TGTGCCAGCAGCTTGGGGGGTTCTAATGAAAAACTGTTTTTT. This codes for CASSLGGSNEKLFF. Based on the CDR3 plus reference TRBV7-9 and TRBJ1-4, the full variable domain is DTGVSQNPRHKITKRGQNVTFRCDPISEHNRLYWYRQTLGQGPEFLTYFQNEAQLEKSRLLSDRFSAERPKGSFSTLEIQRTEQGDSAMYLCASSLGGSNEKLFFGSGTQLSVL.

A few counts support this clone. The J gene is TRBJ1-4, the V gene TRBV23-1; 8 bases line up with TRBD1. TRBV23-1 counts as an open reading frame of uncertain function. The CDR3 extends over 16 amino acids. The V segment lost 2 bases and the J segment 3 bases; nucleotides outside the gene matches: 5. The CDR3 region has the DNA TGCGCCAGCAGTCAAGTCGGGACAGGTTCTAATGAAAAACTGTTTTTT. This codes for CASSQVGTGSNEKLFF.

The rearrangement uses TRBV28 and TRBJ2-5; 7 bases map to TRBD1. V dropped 1 base and J dropped 0; count of bases not matched to a gene: 8. CDR1 is MDHEN and CDR2 is SYDVKM in the germline V gene. This CDR3 contains 17 residues. The chain's CDR3 is CASSLYRGGQYQETQYF. CDR3 DNA: TGTGCCAGCAGTTTATACAGGGGCGGCCAGTACCAAGAGACCCAGTACTTC. Full variable domain (remainder filled in from reference TRBV28 and TRBJ2-5): DVKVTQSSRYLVKRTGEKVFLECVQDMDHENMFWYRQDPGLGLRLIYFSYDVKMKEKGDIPEGYSVSREKKERFSLILESASTNQTSMYLCASSLYRGGQYQETQYFGPGTRLLVL.

The chain recombines TRBV28 with TRBJ2-7, with 11 bases lining up with TRBD2. J was trimmed by 0 bases and V by 1 base; bases with no gene match: 8. This CDR3 spans 18 amino acids. The germline CDR1 and CDR2 sequences are MDHEN and SYDVKM. The CDR3 protein is CASSLSRLAGTSSYEQYF. CDR3 nucleotides: TGTGCCAGCAGTTTATCTAGACTAGCGGGAACCAGCTCCTACGAGCAGTACTTC. The full variable domain, with the rest looked up from reference TRBV28 and TRBJ2-7, is DVKVTQSSRYLVKRTGEKVFLECVQDMDHENMFWYRQDPGLGLRLIYFSYDVKMKEKGDIPEGYSVSREKKERFSLILESASTNQTSMYLCASSLSRLAGTSSYEQYFGPGTRLTVT.

This rearrangement joins TRBV12-3 or TRBV12-4 to TRBJ2-7; TRBD2 is a possible D gene (5 bases). Between the trimmed V and J ends, which lost 6 bases and 9 bases, there was a span of 18 bases. The CDR3 is 13 amino acids. The DNA of the CDR3 is TGTGCCAGCAGGATGAGGGCTGATTCCGCGCAGTACTTC. Protein sequence: CASRMRADSAQYF.

V is TRBV7-8 and J is TRBJ2-7; the D gene is possibly TRBD1 (8 bases). Per the germline V gene, CDR1 is SGHVS and CDR2 is FQNEAQ. CDR3 length: 16 amino acids. Trimming removed 5 bases at V and 2 bases at J, with 19 bases between. This CDR3 is CASSQGGAGGTYEQYF. DNA for the CDR3: TGTGCCAGCAGCCAAGGGGGGGCAGGGGGCACCTACGAGCAGTACTTC.

This clone was picked up a small number of times. The chain uses TRBV5-1 and TRBJ2-3; 8 bases are shared with TRBD2. The CDR3 loop spans 15 amino acids. Germline loops: CDR1 SGHRS, CDR2 YFSETQ. V lost 1 base to trimming and J lost 2 bases; unmatched junction nucleotides: 3. CDR3 coding DNA: TGCGCCAGCAGCTTGACTAGCGGATACACAGATACGCAGTATTTT. It is translated as CASSLTSGYTDTQYF. The full variable domain, its missing parts supplied by reference TRBV5-1 and TRBJ2-3, is KAGVTQTPRYLIKTRGQQVTLSCSPISGHRSVSWYQQTPGQGLQFLFEYFSETQRNKGNFPGRFSGRQFSNSRSEMNVSTLELGDSALYLCASSLTSGYTDTQYFGPGTRLTVL.

The chain links TRBV9 to TRBJ2-1; D gene uncertain. There are 14 residues in the CDR3. Germline CDR1 and CDR2: SGDLS and YYNGEE. V was shortened by 4 bases and J by 7 bases, with 15 bases between the two germline ends. CDR3 in DNA: TGTGCCAGCAGCCCCCCCGGGTCGCGGAATGAGCAGTTCTTC. This sequence encodes CASSPPGSRNEQFF. Full variable domain (rest looked up from reference TRBV9 and TRBJ2-1): DSGVTQTPKHLITATGQRVTLRCSPRSGDLSVYWYQQSLDQGLQFLIQYYNGEERAKGNILERFSAQQFPDLHSELNLSSLELGDSALYFCASSPPGSRNEQFFGPGTRLTVL.